This note documents a single T cell receptor (beta chain) sequence. Its antigen is unknown. The data stem from a study of shared clonotypes between healthy human individuals. Whole-study results and caveats: Clonotype sharing among donors was expected to depend on sequencing depth.

Trimming removed 0 bases at V and 4 bases at J, with 7 bases between. Germline CDR1 SGHAT, CDR2 FQDESV (reference sequence). This CDR3 spans 13 amino acids. Assay used: immunoSEQ multiplex PCR; TCRdb lists only in-frame clones, some missing. The sample records 1,500,000 or so clones, roughly 98.5% being singletons. V usage is TRBV11-1 and J usage is TRBJ2-7; D remains ambiguous. The receptor comes from a young man in good health. The sequenced sample was naive CD4+ T cells sorted from blood. The subset here: CD45RA+ positively selected. The CDR3 DNA follows: TGTGCCAGCAGCTTAGCGCTCAGGTACGAGCAGTACTTC. It yields the protein CASSLALRYEQYF. Supplemented by reference TRBV11-1 and TRBJ2-7, the full variable domain reads EAEVAQSPRYKITEKSQAVAFWCDPISGHATLYWYRQILGQGPELLVQFQDESVVDDSQLPKDRFSAERLKGVDSTLKIQPAELGDSAMYLCASSLALRYEQYFGPGTRLTVT.